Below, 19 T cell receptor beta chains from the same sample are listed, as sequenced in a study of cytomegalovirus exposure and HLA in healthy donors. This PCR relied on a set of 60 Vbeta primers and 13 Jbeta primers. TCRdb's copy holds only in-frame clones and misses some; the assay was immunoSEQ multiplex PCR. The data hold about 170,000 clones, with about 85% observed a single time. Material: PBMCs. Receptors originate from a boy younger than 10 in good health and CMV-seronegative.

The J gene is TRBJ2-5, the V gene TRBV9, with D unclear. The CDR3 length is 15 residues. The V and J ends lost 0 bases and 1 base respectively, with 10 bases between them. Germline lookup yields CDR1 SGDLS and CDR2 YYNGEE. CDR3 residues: CASSVDRRIQETQYF. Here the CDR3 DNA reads TGTGCCAGCAGCGTAGATAGGCGGATCCAAGAGACCCAGTACTTC.

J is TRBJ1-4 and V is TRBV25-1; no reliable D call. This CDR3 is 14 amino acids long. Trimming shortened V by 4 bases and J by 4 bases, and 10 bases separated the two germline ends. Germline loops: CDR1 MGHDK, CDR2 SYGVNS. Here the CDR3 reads CASSVAGGNEKLFF. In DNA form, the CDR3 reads TGTGCCAGCAGTGTAGCGGGCGGTAATGAAAAACTGTTTTTT.

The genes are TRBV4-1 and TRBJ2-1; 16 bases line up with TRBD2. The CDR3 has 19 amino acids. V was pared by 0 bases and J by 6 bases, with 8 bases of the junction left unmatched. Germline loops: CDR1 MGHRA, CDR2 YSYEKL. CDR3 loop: CASSQDGTSGRVRPNEQFF. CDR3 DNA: TGCGCCAGCAGCCAAGACGGGACTAGCGGGAGGGTTAGACCCAATGAGCAGTTCTTC.

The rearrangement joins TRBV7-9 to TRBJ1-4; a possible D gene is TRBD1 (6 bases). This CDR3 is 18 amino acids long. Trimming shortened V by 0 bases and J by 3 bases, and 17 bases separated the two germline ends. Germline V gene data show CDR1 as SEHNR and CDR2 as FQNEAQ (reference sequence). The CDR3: CASSLAHNLQGPNEKLFF. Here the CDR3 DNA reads TGTGCCAGCAGCTTAGCCCATAACTTACAGGGACCTAATGAAAAACTGTTTTTT.

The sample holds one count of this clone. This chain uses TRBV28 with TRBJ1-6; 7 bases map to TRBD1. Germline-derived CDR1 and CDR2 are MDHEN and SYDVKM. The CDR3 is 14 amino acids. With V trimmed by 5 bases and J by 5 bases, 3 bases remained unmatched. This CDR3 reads CASSLTGNNSPLHF. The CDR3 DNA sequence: TGTGCCAGCAGTCTGACAGGGAATAATTCACCCCTCCACTTT. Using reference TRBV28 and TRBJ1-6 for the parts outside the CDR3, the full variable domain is DVKVTQSSRYLVKRTGEKVFLECVQDMDHENMFWYRQDPGLGLRLIYFSYDVKMKEKGDIPEGYSVSREKKERFSLILESASTNQTSMYLCASSLTGNNSPLHFGNGTRLTVT.

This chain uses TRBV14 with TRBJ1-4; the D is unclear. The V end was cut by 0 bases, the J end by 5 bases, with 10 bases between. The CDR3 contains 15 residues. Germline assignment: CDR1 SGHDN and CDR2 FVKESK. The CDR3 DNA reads TGTGCCAGCAGCCAAGATAAGGCAGGCAATGAAAAACTGTTTTTT. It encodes CASSQDKAGNEKLFF. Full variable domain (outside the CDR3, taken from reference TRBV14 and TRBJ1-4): EAGVTQFPSHSVIEKGQTVTLRCDPISGHDNLYWYRRVMGKEIKFLLHFVKESKQDESGMPNNRFLAERTGGTYSTLKVQPAELEDSGVYFCASSQDKAGNEKLFFGSGTQLSVL.

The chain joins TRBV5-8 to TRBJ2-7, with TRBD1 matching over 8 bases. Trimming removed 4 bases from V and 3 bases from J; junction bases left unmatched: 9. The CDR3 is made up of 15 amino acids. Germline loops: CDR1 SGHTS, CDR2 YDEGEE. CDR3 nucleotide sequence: TGTGCCAGCAGCCGCCGAGAGGACAGGGTCTACGAGCAGTACGTC. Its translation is CASSRREDRVYEQYV.

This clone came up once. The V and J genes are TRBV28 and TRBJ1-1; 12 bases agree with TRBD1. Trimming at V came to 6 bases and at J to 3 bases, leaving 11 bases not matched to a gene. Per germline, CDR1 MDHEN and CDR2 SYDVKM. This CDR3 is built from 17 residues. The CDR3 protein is CASSRRDRGRRDTEAFF. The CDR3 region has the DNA TGTGCCAGCAGCCGCCGGGACAGGGGGCGTCGGGACACTGAAGCTTTCTTT. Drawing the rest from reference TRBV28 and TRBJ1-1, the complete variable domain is DVKVTQSSRYLVKRTGEKVFLECVQDMDHENMFWYRQDPGLGLRLIYFSYDVKMKEKGDIPEGYSVSREKKERFSLILESASTNQTSMYLCASSRRDRGRRDTEAFFGQGTRLTVV.

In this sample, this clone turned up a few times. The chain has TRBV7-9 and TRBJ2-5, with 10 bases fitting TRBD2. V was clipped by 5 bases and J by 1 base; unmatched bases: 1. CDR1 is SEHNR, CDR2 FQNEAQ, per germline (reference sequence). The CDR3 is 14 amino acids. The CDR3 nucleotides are TGTGCCAGCAGCAGGACTAGCGGCCAAGAGACCCAGTACTTC. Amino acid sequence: CASSRTSGQETQYF.

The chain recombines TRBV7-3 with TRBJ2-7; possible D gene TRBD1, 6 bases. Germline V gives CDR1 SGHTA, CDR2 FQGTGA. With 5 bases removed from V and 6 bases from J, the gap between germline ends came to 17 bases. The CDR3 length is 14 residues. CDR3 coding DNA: TGTGCCAGCAGCGCATACAGGGTATACCGCGAGCAGTACTTC. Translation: CASSAYRVYREQYF.

The CDR3 here is CASSFAASGRAGEQFF. The CDR3 bases are TGTGCCAGCAGCTTTGCCGCTAGCGGGAGGGCAGGGGAGCAGTTCTTC. V and J are TRBV7-8 and TRBJ2-1, with TRBD2 matching over 12 bases. Unmatched junction bases numbered 10, after V lost 3 bases and J lost 10 bases. From germline, CDR1 is SGHVS and CDR2 FQNEAQ. The CDR3 contains 16 residues.

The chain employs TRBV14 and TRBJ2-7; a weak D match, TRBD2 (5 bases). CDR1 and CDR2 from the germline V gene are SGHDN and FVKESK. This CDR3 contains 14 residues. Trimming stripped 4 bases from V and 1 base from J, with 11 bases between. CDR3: CASSRTEVSYEQYF. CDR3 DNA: TGTGCCAGCAGCCGGACTGAAGTTTCCTACGAGCAGTACTTC.

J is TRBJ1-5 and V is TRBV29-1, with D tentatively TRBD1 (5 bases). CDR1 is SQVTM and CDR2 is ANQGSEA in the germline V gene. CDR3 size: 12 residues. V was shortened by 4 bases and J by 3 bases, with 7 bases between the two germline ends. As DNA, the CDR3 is TGCAGCGTTGGGGGCCTCAATCAGCCCCAGCATTTT. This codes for CSVGGLNQPQHF.

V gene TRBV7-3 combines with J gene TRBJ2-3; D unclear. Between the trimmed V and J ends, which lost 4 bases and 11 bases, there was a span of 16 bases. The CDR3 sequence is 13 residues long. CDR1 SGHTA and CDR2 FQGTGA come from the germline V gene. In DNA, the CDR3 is TGTGCCAGCAGCTCCTGGAGTCCGAATATGCAGTATTTT. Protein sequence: CASSSWSPNMQYF.

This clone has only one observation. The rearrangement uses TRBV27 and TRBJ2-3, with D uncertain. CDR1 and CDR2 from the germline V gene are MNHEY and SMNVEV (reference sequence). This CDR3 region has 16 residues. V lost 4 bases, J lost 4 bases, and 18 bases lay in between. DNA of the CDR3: TGTGCCAGCAGTTCGCTGAGGTTCAGAGGCGCAGATACGCAGTATTTT. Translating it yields CASSSLRFRGADTQYF.

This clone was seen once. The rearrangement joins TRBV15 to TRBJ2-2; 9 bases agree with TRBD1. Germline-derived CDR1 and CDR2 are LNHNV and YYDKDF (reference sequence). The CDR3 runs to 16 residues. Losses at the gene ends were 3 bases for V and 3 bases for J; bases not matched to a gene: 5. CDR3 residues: CATSRVRDRDTGELFF. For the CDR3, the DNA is TGTGCCACCAGCAGGGTCCGGGACAGGGACACCGGGGAGCTGTTTTTT.

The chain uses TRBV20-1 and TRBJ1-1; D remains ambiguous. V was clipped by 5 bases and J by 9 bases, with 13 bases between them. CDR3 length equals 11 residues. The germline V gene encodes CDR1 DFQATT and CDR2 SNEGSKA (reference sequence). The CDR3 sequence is CSAQSLLQAFF. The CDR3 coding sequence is TGCAGTGCTCAATCCCTACTTCAAGCTTTCTTT.

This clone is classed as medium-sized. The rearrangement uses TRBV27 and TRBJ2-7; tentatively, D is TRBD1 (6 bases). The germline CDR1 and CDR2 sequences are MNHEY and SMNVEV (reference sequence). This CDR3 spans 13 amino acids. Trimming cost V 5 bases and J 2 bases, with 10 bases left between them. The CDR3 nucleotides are TGTGCCAGCAGTAGAACAGGGACCTACGAGCAGTACGTC. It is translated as CASSRTGTYEQYV.

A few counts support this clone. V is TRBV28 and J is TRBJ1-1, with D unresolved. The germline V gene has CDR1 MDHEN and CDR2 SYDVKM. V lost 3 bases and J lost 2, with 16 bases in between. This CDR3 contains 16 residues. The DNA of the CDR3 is TGTGCCAGCAGTTTCGGTCGCGGCACACTCAACACTGAAGCTTTCTTT. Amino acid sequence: CASSFGRGTLNTEAFF.